This TCR beta chain comes out of a study of regulatory T cells in long-lasting Graves disease. Whole-study results and caveats: Persistent disease showed a preference for TRBV28, TRBJ1-2 and TRBJ2-5.

The germline V gene encodes CDR1 SQVTM and CDR2 ANQGSEA. The CDR3 contains 14 residues. Relying on iRepertoire HTBI primers and Arm-PCR of CDR3 regions, the team built TCR beta libraries. MiXCR was run by TCRdb on the multiplex PCR reads, yielding one entry per CDR3 protein. The sample has around 250,000 distinct CDR3 sequences, 18% seen once. The time point was: newly diagnosed GD, antithyroid drugs for less than 3 months. TCR sequences were obtained from RNA taken from PBMCs. Concerning this clonotype: What it recognizes is unknown. A clone one base away is much larger, so this may be a read error.

These data were likewise used in another study, on T cells in Graves' hyperthyroidism and ophthalmopathy.

Here the sequenced sample was peripheral blood mononuclear cells (PBMCs), taken at new diagnosis, from a patient treated with antithyroid drugs. The TCR originated in a woman aged 25-40 years with Graves disease. This chain uses TRBV29-1 with TRBJ1-1; D gene unclear. CDR3 residues: CGVDRTLRVAEAFF. DNA of the CDR3: TGCGGCGTTGATAGGACCCTCCGGGTTGCTGAAGCTTTCTTT.